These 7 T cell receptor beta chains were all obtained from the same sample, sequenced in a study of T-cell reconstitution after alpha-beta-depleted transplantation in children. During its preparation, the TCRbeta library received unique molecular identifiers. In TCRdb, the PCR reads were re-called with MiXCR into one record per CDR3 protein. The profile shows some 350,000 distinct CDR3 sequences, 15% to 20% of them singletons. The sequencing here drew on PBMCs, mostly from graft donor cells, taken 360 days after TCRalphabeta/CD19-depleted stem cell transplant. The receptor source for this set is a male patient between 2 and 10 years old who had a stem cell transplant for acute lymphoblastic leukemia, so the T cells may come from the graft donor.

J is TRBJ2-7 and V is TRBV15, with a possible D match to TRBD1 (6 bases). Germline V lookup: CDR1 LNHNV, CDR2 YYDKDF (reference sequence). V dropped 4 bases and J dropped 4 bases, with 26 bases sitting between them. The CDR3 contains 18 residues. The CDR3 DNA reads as TGTGCCACCAGCATCCTTAGGCCGGGACAACGGTCACTATACGAGCAGTACTTC. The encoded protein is CATSILRPGQRSLYEQYF.

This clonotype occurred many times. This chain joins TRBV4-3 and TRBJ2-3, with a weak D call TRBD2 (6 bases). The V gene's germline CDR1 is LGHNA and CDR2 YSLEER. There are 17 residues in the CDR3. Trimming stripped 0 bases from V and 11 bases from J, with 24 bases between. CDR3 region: CASSQDQGSGRLREQYF. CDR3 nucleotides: TGCGCCAGCAGCCAAGATCAAGGTAGCGGCCGCTTGAGGGAGCAGTATTTT.

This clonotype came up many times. DNA of the CDR3: TGTGCCAGCAGTGACTCAAGGAGGGGCGACAATGAGCAGTTCTTC. It encodes CASSDSRRGDNEQFF. The V gene is TRBV6-4, the J gene TRBJ2-1, with D possibly TRBD2 on 6 matching bases. Trimming stripped 0 bases from V and 5 bases from J, with 11 bases between. CDR3 length: 15 residues. CDR1 is MRHNA and CDR2 is SNTAGT in the germline V gene.

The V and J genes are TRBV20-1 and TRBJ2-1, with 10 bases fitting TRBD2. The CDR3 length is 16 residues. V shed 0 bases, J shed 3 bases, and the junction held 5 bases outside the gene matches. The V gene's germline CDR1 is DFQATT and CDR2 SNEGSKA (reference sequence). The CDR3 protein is CSARDPSGRFYNEQFF. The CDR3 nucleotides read TGCAGTGCTAGAGATCCTAGCGGGAGATTCTACAATGAGCAGTTCTTC.

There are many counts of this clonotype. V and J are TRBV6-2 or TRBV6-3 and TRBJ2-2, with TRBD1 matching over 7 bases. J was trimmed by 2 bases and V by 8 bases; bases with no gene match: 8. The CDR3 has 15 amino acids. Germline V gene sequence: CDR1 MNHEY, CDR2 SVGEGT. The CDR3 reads CASGQDRINTGELFF. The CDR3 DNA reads TGTGCCAGCGGCCAGGACAGGATCAACACCGGGGAGCTGTTTTTT.

CDR3 residues: CASKPEGEGSYEQYF. The CDR3 coding sequence is TGTGCCAGCAAACCTGAGGGGGAGGGCTCCTACGAGCAGTACTTC. The V gene is TRBV7-2, the J gene TRBJ2-7; D possibly corresponds to TRBD2 (7 bases). CDR1 SGHTA and CDR2 FQGNSA come from the germline V gene. The V gene lost 7 bases and the J gene lost 0 bases, with 16 bases spanning the gap. This CDR3 has 15 amino acids.

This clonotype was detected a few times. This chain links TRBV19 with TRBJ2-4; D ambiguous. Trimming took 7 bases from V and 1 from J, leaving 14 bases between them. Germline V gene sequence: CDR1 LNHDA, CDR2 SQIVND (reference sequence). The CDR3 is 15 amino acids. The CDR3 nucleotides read TGTGCCAGTATGACGGAGTCCTTGGCCAAAAACATTCAGTACTTC. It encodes CASMTESLAKNIQYF. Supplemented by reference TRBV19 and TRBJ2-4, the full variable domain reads DGGITQSPKYLFRKEGQNVTLSCEQNLNHDAMYWYRQDPGQGLRLIYYSQIVNDFQKGDIAEGYSVSREKKESFPLTVTSAQKNPTAFYLCASMTESLAKNIQYFGAGTRLSVL.